The 21 T cell receptor beta chains given below trace back to one sample, sequenced in a study of control samples from healthy donors and cancer patients. Clones were sequenced by immunoSEQ multiplex PCR, and TCRdb holds only the in-frame ones, with some missing. The table shows more than 95,000 clones, with around nine tenths occurring only once. Sequenced input: blood. Source of these receptors: a man in his forties in good health.

The chain joins TRBV15 to TRBJ1-2; unclear D gene. The CDR3 consists of 16 residues. V lost 1 base and J 5 bases, leaving 17 bases between the germline ends. Germline V gene lookup returns CDR1 LNHNV and CDR2 YYDKDF (reference sequence). CDR3: CATSRARTPEEYGYTF. The CDR3 DNA sequence: TGTGCCACCAGCAGAGCCCGGACTCCGGAGGAATATGGCTACACCTTC.

The chain has TRBV29-1 and TRBJ2-3, with TRBD2 identical over 8 bases. With 5 bases clipped from V and 2 bases from J, the junction kept 3 bases outside the gene matches. The CDR3 is 13 residues long. CDR1 and CDR2 from the germline V gene are SQVTM and ANQGSEA. This CDR3 is CSVKRGNTDTQYF. CDR3 coding DNA: TGCAGCGTTAAGCGGGGGAACACAGATACGCAGTATTTT.

The rearrangement links TRBV10-2 to TRBJ1-2; 8 positions agree with TRBD1. Per germline, CDR1 WSHSY and CDR2 SAAADI. V lost 8 bases and J lost 4; bases outside the gene matches: 9. The CDR3 is 14 residues long. CDR3 residues: CASSTGEGSYGYTF. In nucleotides, the CDR3 is TGCGCCAGCTCGACAGGGGAAGGCTCCTATGGCTACACCTTC.

V usage is TRBV18 and J usage is TRBJ1-1; tentative D call: TRBD1 (6 bases). V lost 0 bases, J lost 0 bases, and 8 bases lay in between. The CDR3 runs to 15 residues. Germline values: CDR1 KGHSH, CDR2 LQKENI. This chain's CDR3 is CASSPPQGMNTEAFF. The CDR3 DNA sequence: TGTGCCAGCTCACCACCGCAGGGGATGAACACTGAAGCTTTCTTT.

J is TRBJ2-1 and V is TRBV18; tentatively, D is TRBD1 or TRBD2 (6 bases each). Germline lookup yields CDR1 KGHSH and CDR2 LQKENI. V gave up 3 bases and J gave up 7 bases, with 16 bases separating them. The CDR3 runs 15 residues. CDR3 sequence reads: CASSPPGVGQNEQFF. The DNA of the CDR3 is TGTGCCAGCTCACCCCCGGGGGTCGGACAGAATGAGCAGTTCTTC.

The chain joins TRBV7-9 to TRBJ2-7; TRBD1 matches 8 bases. Unmatched junction bases numbered 7, after V lost 5 bases and J lost 4 bases. Germline lookup yields CDR1 SEHNR and CDR2 FQNEAQ (reference sequence). CDR3 length: 14 residues. The CDR3 DNA is TGTGCCAGCAGCAACCGGGACAGGCTTTACGAGCAGTACTTC. Amino acid sequence: CASSNRDRLYEQYF.

V and J are TRBV5-6 and TRBJ2-6; D remains ambiguous. The CDR3 contains 13 residues. V lost 1 base, J lost 3 bases, and 2 bases lay in between. CDR1 is SGHDT, CDR2 YYEEEE, per germline. The DNA of the CDR3 is TGTGCCAGCAGCTTGCTTGGGGCCAACGTCCTGACTTTC. Its protein product is CASSLLGANVLTF.

This rearrangement joins TRBV30 to TRBJ2-6; D is undetermined. CDR1 is GTSNPN, CDR2 SVGIG, per germline (reference sequence). The ends were cut back, 2 bases at V and 5 bases at J, with 10 bases in the middle. The CDR3 is 14 residues long. CDR3 coding DNA: TGTGCCTGGAGTCGCCCAGCCAGGGCCAACGTCCTGACTTTC. It specifies CAWSRPARANVLTF.

The chain is built from TRBV18 and TRBJ2-3, with TRBD1 identical over 9 bases. J lost 3 bases, V lost 3 bases, and 4 bases had no gene match. The length of the CDR3 is 15 residues. Per the germline V gene, CDR1 is KGHSH and CDR2 is LQKENI. The CDR3 reads CASSPIGQGTDTQYF. In nucleotides, the CDR3 is TGTGCCAGCTCACCTATTGGACAGGGGACAGATACGCAGTATTTT.

The chain is built from TRBV19 and TRBJ2-6; D uncertain. The CDR3 length is 15 residues. Germline V gene sequence: CDR1 LNHDA, CDR2 SQIVND (reference sequence). Trimming took 6 bases from V and 0 from J, leaving 9 bases between them. The CDR3 spells CASRPGASGANVLTF. The CDR3 nucleotides read TGTGCCAGTAGACCAGGAGCCTCTGGGGCCAACGTCCTGACTTTC.

This rearrangement joins TRBV7-2 to TRBJ1-6; TRBD1 aligns across 7 bases. With V trimmed by 3 bases and J by 2 bases, 4 bases remained unmatched. The CDR3 loop spans 16 amino acids. Looked up from germline, CDR1 is SGHTA and CDR2 is FQGNSA. DNA of the CDR3: TGTGCCAGCAGCTTCTCGACAGGGACCTATAATTCACCCCTCCACTTT. This encodes CASSFSTGTYNSPLHF.

This sequence joins TRBV19 and TRBJ1-2; TRBD1 aligns across 7 bases. CDR1 LNHDA and CDR2 SQIVND come from the germline V gene (reference sequence). The CDR3 covers 13 residues. J was trimmed by 3 bases and V by 5 bases; bases with no gene match: 3. This CDR3 reads CASSPGQDYGYTF. The CDR3 nucleotides read TGTGCCAGTAGTCCAGGACAGGACTATGGCTACACCTTC.

This chain links TRBV19 with TRBJ1-5; D not resolved. Germline assignment: CDR1 LNHDA and CDR2 SQIVND (reference sequence). The V end lost 5 bases, the J end lost 0 bases, and 5 bases lay between the germline ends. The CDR3 runs to 13 residues. CDR3 loop: CASSQGSNQPQHF. In nucleotides, the CDR3 is TGTGCCAGTAGTCAAGGTAGCAATCAGCCCCAGCATTTT.

V is TRBV6-5 and J is TRBJ1-6; D gene ambiguous. Germline CDR1 MNHEY, CDR2 SVGAGI. Trimming removed 0 bases at V and 5 bases at J, with 8 bases between. The CDR3 has 15 amino acids. CDR3 in amino acids: CASSYSSLNNSPLHF. CDR3 DNA: TGTGCCAGCAGTTACTCTTCACTAAATAATTCACCCCTCCACTTT.

The sample holds many counts of this clone. The V gene is TRBV5-1, the J gene TRBJ1-6; no firm D call. V lost 0 bases and J 9 bases, leaving 10 bases between the germline ends. The germline CDR1 and CDR2 sequences are SGHRS and YFSETQ. The CDR3 is 14 amino acids. The CDR3 loop is CASSLEGRSSPLHF. DNA of the CDR3: TGCGCCAGCAGCTTGGAAGGGAGGAGTTCACCCCTCCACTTT.

The chain recombines TRBV5-8 with TRBJ2-7; perhaps TRBD2 as D (6 bases). The CDR3 has 13 residues. Germline loops: CDR1 SGHTS, CDR2 YDEGEE. V lost 0 bases to trimming and J lost 3 bases, with 7 bases between them. The CDR3 nucleotides are TGTGCCAGCAGCTTGGGGGGGGACTACGAGCAGTACTTC. Its protein is CASSLGGDYEQYF.

V is TRBV21-1 and J is TRBJ1-5; the table names TRBD1, a call not compared with the DNA. TRBV21-1 is flagged as a pseudogene. CDR3 size: 18 residues. DNA of the CDR3: TGTGCCAGCAGCCTTGATAGGCCCAGGGGGCTCGGCAATCAGCCCCAGCATTTT. Translation: CASSLDRPRGLGNQPQHF.

The chain uses TRBV9 and TRBJ1-1; D gene uncertain. The germline V and J ends were trimmed by 0 bases and 1 base, with 7 bases remaining between them. This CDR3 region has 14 residues. CDR1 is SGDLS and CDR2 is YYNGEE in the germline V gene. The CDR3 sequence: CASSVDLSNTEAFF. CDR3 nucleotide sequence: TGTGCCAGCAGCGTAGATCTGTCGAACACTGAAGCTTTCTTT. Based on the CDR3 plus reference TRBV9 and TRBJ1-1, the full variable domain is DSGVTQTPKHLITATGQRVTLRCSPRSGDLSVYWYQQSLDQGLQFLIQYYNGEERAKGNILERFSAQQFPDLHSELNLSSLELGDSALYFCASSVDLSNTEAFFGQGTRLTVV.

V and J are TRBV10-3 and TRBJ2-1, with D tentatively TRBD1 or TRBD2 (6 bases each). Germline V lookup: CDR1 ENHRY, CDR2 SYGVKD. V was pared by 6 bases and J by 7 bases, with 16 bases between. The CDR3 is 14 amino acids. CDR3 protein: CAISQRKGGNEQFF. As DNA, the CDR3 is TGTGCCATCAGCCAAAGAAAGGGGGGAAATGAGCAGTTCTTC.

The CDR3 reads CASSELGQGQRLEQYF. In nucleotides, the CDR3 is TGTGCCAGCAGTGAATTAGGTCAGGGCCAACGGCTCGAGCAGTACTTC. The V and J genes are TRBV25-1 and TRBJ2-7; D may be TRBD1 (5 bases). CDR1 is MGHDK, CDR2 SYGVNS, per germline. This CDR3 has 16 amino acids. Trimming stripped 1 base from V and 6 bases from J, with 19 bases between.

The rearrangement links TRBV11-3 to TRBJ1-2; D gene ambiguous. Germline V lookup: CDR1 SGHNT, CDR2 YENEEA. This CDR3 comprises 13 residues. The germline V and J ends were trimmed by 5 bases and 2 bases, with 9 bases remaining between them. CDR3 sequence reads: CASSPTRNYGYTF. The CDR3 DNA is TGTGCCAGCAGCCCCACAAGAAACTATGGCTACACCTTC.